This T cell receptor (beta chain) was documented in a study of T cells after yellow fever vaccination. Study-level background: SMART-Seq v4 Ultra Low Input handled preparation of low-cell-number fractions.

TCRdb used MiXCR to reprocess the 5' RACE reads, holding one entry per CDR3 protein. The table has around 400,000 distinct CDR3 sequences, 11% seen once; the top ten hold roughly 18%. The V and J ends lost 3 bases and 5 bases respectively, with 14 bases between them. Germline V gene data show CDR1 as MGHRA and CDR2 as YSYEKL. The CDR3 has 15 residues. This clonotype has just a few counts. This chain joins TRBV4-1 and TRBJ2-1; TRBD1 might be the D (6 bases). The sequenced sample was PBMCs, obtained on the day of the first yellow fever vaccination. This receptor was obtained from a young man who received the YFV17D yellow fever vaccine. CDR3 nucleotide sequence: TGCGCCAGCAGCCACTCGGGACAAGGTGACAATGAGCAGTTCTTC. It yields the protein CASSHSGQGDNEQFF.